Shown below are 9 T cell receptor beta chains from a single sample sequenced in a study of long-term antiretroviral therapy in people with HIV. It was version v3.0 of the immunoSEQ assay that was run at survey level. Only in-frame clones appear in the TCRdb table, and some are missing; sequencing was by immunoSEQ multiplex PCR. The sample consists of 15,000 or so clones, over 60% of them appearing once. This sample comprised unsorted PBMCs, obtained 0.5 years before starting antiretroviral therapy. The receptors derive from a middle-aged woman with HIV.

The rearrangement uses TRBV11-2 and TRBJ1-2; 9 bases line up with TRBD1. Germline lookup yields CDR1 SGHAT and CDR2 FQNNGV. This CDR3 region has 15 residues. V lost 4 bases, J lost 7 bases, and 10 bases stayed unmatched. The CDR3 loop reads CASSWRQGDFSGYTF. CDR3 nucleotides: TGTGCCAGCAGCTGGAGACAGGGGGACTTCTCTGGCTACACCTTC.

V usage is TRBV2 and J usage is TRBJ1-2; 11 bases map to TRBD1. The CDR3 has 13 residues. The junction had 3 bases not matched to a gene; V was cut back by 7 bases and J by 5 bases. Germline assignment: CDR1 SNHLY and CDR2 FYNNEI. This CDR3 is CASNGQGAYGYTF. DNA of the CDR3: TGTGCCAGCAATGGACAGGGGGCGTATGGCTACACCTTC.

The rearrangement links TRBV2 to TRBJ2-7; tentatively, D is TRBD1 (6 bases). The CDR3 length is 14 residues. Germline V gives CDR1 SNHLY, CDR2 FYNNEI. The V gene lost 5 bases and the J gene lost 7 bases, with 18 bases spanning the gap. The CDR3 DNA reads as TGTGCCAGCAGTCAACTAACAGGGACGGGAGAGCAGTACTTC. Protein product: CASSQLTGTGEQYF.

This chain connects TRBV11-2 to TRBJ2-1; 9 nucleotides line up with TRBD1. The CDR3 totals 15 residues. Germline V gene data show CDR1 as SGHAT and CDR2 as FQNNGV. V gave up 3 bases and J gave up 7 bases; unmatched junction bases: 7. Written as DNA, the CDR3 is TGTGCCAGCAGCTTTGGGACAGGGTTTATGAATGAGCAGTTCTTC. Encoded protein: CASSFGTGFMNEQFF.

The chain is built from TRBV9 and TRBJ1-1; 7 nucleotides align to TRBD1. The V gene end was trimmed by 3 bases and the J gene end by 4 bases; junction bases not matched to a gene: 6. The CDR3 is 14 amino acids. CDR1 is SGDLS and CDR2 is YYNGEE in the germline V gene. The CDR3 bases are TGTGCCAGCAGCGAGACAGGGCAGGTCACTGAAGCTTTCTTT. It specifies CASSETGQVTEAFF.

The chain uses TRBV7-6 and TRBJ2-5, with 9 bases that match TRBD1. The V and J ends lost 5 bases and 5 bases, in that order; junction bases with no gene match: 9. Per germline, CDR1 SGHVS and CDR2 FNYEAQ. The CDR3 totals 15 residues. The CDR3: CASSTGTGSGETQYF. CDR3 coding DNA: TGTGCCAGCAGCACCGGGACAGGGTCGGGGGAGACCCAGTACTTC.

This clone has a handful of counts. The chain couples TRBV4-1 to TRBJ2-7; weak D call: TRBD2 (5 bases). The length of the CDR3 is 13 residues. The V gene's germline CDR1 is MGHRA and CDR2 YSYEKL. V was shortened by 4 bases and J by 6 bases, with 13 bases between the two germline ends. Here the CDR3 DNA reads TGCGCCAGCAGCCCGGTCCTAGCAAGCGAGCAGTACTTC. This encodes CASSPVLASEQYF.

V usage is TRBV11-3 and J usage is TRBJ1-2; D uncertain. Germline V gene data show CDR1 as SGHNT and CDR2 as YENEEA. This CDR3 spans 14 amino acids. With 6 bases removed from V and 5 bases from J, the gap between germline ends came to 16 bases. In DNA form, the CDR3 reads TGTGCCAGCAGGGACCCGACGCTTCCTTATGGCTACACCTTC. The encoded protein is CASRDPTLPYGYTF.

V gene TRBV7-2 combines with J gene TRBJ2-1; tentatively, D is TRBD1 (5 bases). V lost 7 bases, J lost 13 bases, and 20 bases lay in between. The CDR3 runs 13 residues. CDR1 and CDR2 (germline): SGHTA, FQGNSA. The CDR3 region has the DNA TGTGCCAGCACCCCCCCAATGACAGCTAGTCAGTTCTTC. This encodes CASTPPMTASQFF.